Presented here are 28 T cell receptor beta chains from one specimen sequenced in a study of CD8 T cells in ankylosing spondylitis (TCRdb year 2017). Broader findings and caveats from the paper: Blood from ankylosing spondylitis patients appeared to be characterized by a TCR beta motif composed of eight highly homologous amino acid variants.

These receptors lack a known antigen. The library was produced with 5' RACE. The run used an Illumina HiSeq 2500. TCRdb itself trimmed the public reads at Q25 with fastp, ran MiXCR and retained productive beta chains. Rows with a matching CDR3 protein are joined into one entry that keeps the most common DNA and genes. This sample comprises about 510,000 distinct CDR3 sequences, about 5.4% of them detected only once. The top ten constitute around 3.6% of the sample. Sequenced material: blood, either unsorted or a sorted T cell fraction (not recorded which). These receptors were collected from a male donor with ankylosing spondylitis.

This clonotype was seen more than once but under ten times. The chain links TRBV9 to TRBJ2-1; 12 nucleotides agree with TRBD2. V was pared by 3 bases and J by 6 bases, with 7 bases of the junction left unmatched. CDR3 length equals 16 residues. The germline V gene has CDR1 SGDLS and CDR2 YYNGEE. CDR3 sequence (DNA): TGTGCCAGCAGCGATCGACTAGCGGGGGTTATCAATGAGCAGTTCTTC. Protein: CASSDRLAGVINEQFF.

This clonotype was observed at least ten times. This chain joins TRBV2 and TRBJ2-7; D is unresolved. V lost 6 bases to trimming and J lost 5 bases, with 8 bases between them. The CDR3 runs 11 residues. Germline CDR1 is SNHLY and CDR2 is FYNNEI. This CDR3 is CASRYGNEQYF. DNA for the CDR3: TGTGCCAGCAGATACGGCAACGAGCAGTACTTC.

This clonotype was counted many times. This chain joins TRBV28 and TRBJ2-2; 8 bases agree with TRBD1. This CDR3 contains 14 residues. J lost 5 bases, V lost 7 bases, and 6 bases had no gene match. The germline CDR1 and CDR2 sequences are MDHEN and SYDVKM. DNA for the CDR3: TGTGCCAGCACCCGACAGGGGAGAACCGGGGAGCTGTTTTTT. The encoded protein is CASTRQGRTGELFF.

This clonotype occurred a few times. The rearrangement joins TRBV18 to TRBJ1-3, with D perhaps TRBD1 (5 bases). Germline CDR1 and CDR2: KGHSH and LQKENI. V was cut by 0 bases and J by 0 bases, with 12 bases left in between. This CDR3 spans 17 amino acids. CDR3 DNA sequence: TGTGCCAGCTCACCACCAGGCGGGACGGTCTCTGGAAACACCATATATTTT. Protein product: CASSPPGGTVSGNTIYF.

This clonotype was seen ten or more times. The V and J genes are TRBV20-1 and TRBJ2-7, with 9 bases matching TRBD1. J lost 5 bases, V lost 0 bases, and 5 bases had no gene match. This CDR3 has 14 residues. Germline loops: CDR1 DFQATT, CDR2 SNEGSKA (reference sequence). CDR3 protein: CSARDQQGAHEQYF. CDR3 coding DNA: TGCAGTGCTAGAGATCAACAGGGGGCTCACGAGCAGTACTTC.

The table lists this clonotype with many counts. The gene calls are TRBV5-1 and TRBJ2-3, with 9 bases lining up with TRBD2. J was trimmed by 3 bases and V by 5 bases; bases with no gene match: 4. Germline-derived CDR1 and CDR2 are SGHRS and YFSETQ. This CDR3 is 14 amino acids long. The CDR3 reads CASRAGGPTDTQYF. Written as DNA, the CDR3 is TGCGCCAGCAGGGCGGGAGGGCCGACAGATACGCAGTATTTT.

In its sample, this clonotype was seen many times. The genes are TRBV7-2 and TRBJ1-2, with 8 bases that match TRBD1. The CDR3 has 14 residues. J gave up 6 bases and V 3 bases, and 6 bases lay outside the gene matches. CDR1 is SGHTA and CDR2 is FQGNSA in the germline V gene. CDR3 nucleotide sequence: TGTGCCAGCAGCTTTGTTTCAGGGGGCGATGGCTACACCTTC. Its protein is CASSFVSGGDGYTF.

This clonotype has a count of ten or more. The rearrangement links TRBV7-2 to TRBJ1-2; D not resolved. V gave up 7 bases and J gave up 6 bases, with 6 bases separating them. The germline V gene encodes CDR1 SGHTA and CDR2 FQGNSA. This CDR3 has 10 residues. CDR3 sequence reads: CASIRDGYTF. As DNA, the CDR3 is TGTGCCAGCATCCGAGATGGCTACACCTTC.

At least ten counts were recorded for this clonotype. This chain joins TRBV7-9 and TRBJ2-3; tentatively, D is TRBD1 (5 bases). Trimming shortened V by 2 bases and J by 3 bases, and 18 bases separated the two germline ends. Germline V gene lookup returns CDR1 SEHNR and CDR2 FQNEAQ (reference sequence). The CDR3 sequence is 17 residues long. The CDR3 bases are TGTGCCAGCAGCTTAATGCTCTCCAGGGCTAGGACAGATACGCAGTATTTT. Protein sequence: CASSLMLSRARTDTQYF.

The gene calls are TRBV27 and TRBJ2-3; D unclear. The CDR3 has 15 residues. Trimming removed 4 bases from V and 0 bases from J, with 11 bases in between. The germline gives CDR1 MNHEY, CDR2 SMNVEV (reference sequence). CDR3 nucleotides: TGTGCCAGCAGTTCCCGTTTGCTTAGCACAGATACGCAGTATTTT. Translated: CASSSRLLSTDTQYF.

This clonotype was found many times. The chain links TRBV4-2 to TRBJ2-1; D not resolved. V was pared by 6 bases and J by 7 bases, with 13 bases between. This CDR3 spans 13 amino acids. In germline, CDR1 is LGHNA, CDR2 YNFKEQ. The CDR3 is CASSYITENEQFF. As DNA, the CDR3 is TGTGCCAGCAGTTACATCACGGAGAATGAGCAGTTCTTC.

At least ten counts were recorded for this clonotype. V gene TRBV4-2 combines with J gene TRBJ2-3; tentative D call: TRBD2 (6 bases). The germline V gene encodes CDR1 LGHNA and CDR2 YNFKEQ. Trimming took 0 bases from V and 4 from J, leaving 14 bases between them. The CDR3 totals 16 residues. This CDR3 is CASSQDLGGESDTQYF. In nucleotides, the CDR3 is TGTGCCAGCAGCCAAGATCTTGGCGGGGAGTCAGATACGCAGTATTTT.

This clonotype occurred many times. The rearrangement uses TRBV20-1 and TRBJ2-7; the match to TRBD2 covers 13 bases. V lost 6 bases, J lost 4 bases, and 6 bases stayed unmatched. The CDR3 has 14 residues. The V gene's germline CDR1 is DFQATT and CDR2 SNEGSKA (reference sequence). The CDR3 DNA sequence: TGCAGTGCCATCGGGACTAGCGGGATGTACGAGCAGTACTTC. Translated: CSAIGTSGMYEQYF.

This clonotype was seen repeatedly, ten times or more. The genes are TRBV7-2 and TRBJ2-2; TRBD2 agrees at 13 bases. The CDR3 sequence is 16 residues long. CDR1 and CDR2 from the germline V gene are SGHTA and FQGNSA. Trimming took 5 bases from V and 5 from J; bases not matched to a gene: 5. This CDR3 is CASSPWTSGGTGELFF. As DNA, the CDR3 is TGTGCCAGCAGCCCATGGACTAGCGGGGGTACCGGGGAGCTGTTTTTT.

This clonotype was seen repeatedly, ten times or more. The chain carries TRBV6-1 and TRBJ2-1; D remains unclear. Germline loops: CDR1 MNHNS, CDR2 SASEGT. The CDR3 contains 13 residues. Trimming removed 6 bases from V and 6 bases from J, with 12 bases in between. This chain's CDR3 is CASRAGVLNEQFF. The CDR3 nucleotides are TGTGCCAGCAGGGCTGGGGTCCTCAATGAGCAGTTCTTC.

This clonotype was counted a few times. V gene TRBV12-3 or TRBV12-4 combines with J gene TRBJ2-1; TRBD1 aligns across 11 bases. The CDR3 consists of 17 residues. Losses at the gene ends were 8 bases for V and 8 bases for J; bases not matched to a gene: 17. CDR3 amino acids: CASAGTAGQGAEDEQFF. CDR3 nucleotide sequence: TGTGCCAGCGCGGGGACGGCTGGACAGGGGGCTGAGGATGAGCAGTTCTTC.

The chain is built from TRBV7-2 and TRBJ2-7; D is unclear. Germline V CDR1 and CDR2: SGHTA, FQGNSA. V was cut by 4 bases and J by 2 bases, with 15 bases left in between. The CDR3 consists of 15 residues. CDR3 sequence: CASSSVTGSPYEQYF. DNA for the CDR3: TGTGCCAGCAGCTCCGTAACTGGCAGCCCCTACGAGCAGTACTTC.

This clonotype was observed at least ten times. Written as DNA, the CDR3 is TGTGCCAGCAGCCCCGGGACTAGGGGCTCCTACGAGCAGTACTTC. Translated, it gives CASSPGTRGSYEQYF. This chain links TRBV4-2 with TRBJ2-7; 8 nucleotides line up with TRBD2. After removal of 4 bases from V and 0 bases from J, the junction contained 5 bases not matched to a gene. Germline V gene lookup returns CDR1 LGHNA and CDR2 YNFKEQ. CDR3 length: 15 amino acids.

This clonotype was counted ten times or more. The chain couples TRBV7-2 to TRBJ2-7, with 15 bases aligning to TRBD2. CDR1 is SGHTA, CDR2 FQGNSA, per germline. The CDR3 totals 17 residues. J gave up 4 bases and V 5 bases, and 9 bases lay outside the gene matches. The DNA for the CDR3 is TGTGCCAGCAGCCTCCGGACTAGCGGGGGGGCTTATTACGAGCAGTACTTC. This gives the protein CASSLRTSGGAYYEQYF.

The chain recombines TRBV18 with TRBJ2-1; D might be TRBD1 (6 bases). V was cut by 4 bases and J by 4 bases, with 11 bases left in between. Germline values: CDR1 KGHSH, CDR2 LQKENI. This CDR3 has 14 amino acids. The DNA of the CDR3 is TGTGCCAGCTCACTCATGGACAGATACAATGAGCAGTTCTTC. Encoded protein: CASSLMDRYNEQFF.

The chain couples TRBV5-5 to TRBJ2-3; tentative D call: TRBD2 (6 bases). CDR1 is SGHKS and CDR2 is YYEKEE in the germline V gene (reference sequence). There are 13 residues in the CDR3. V lost 8 bases to trimming and J lost 5 bases, with 15 bases between them. The CDR3: CARSPGLQDTQYF. The CDR3 nucleotides are TGTGCCAGGAGCCCGGGACTGCAAGATACGCAGTATTTT.

In its sample, this clonotype was seen many times. The J gene is TRBJ2-1, the V gene TRBV7-2; 12 nucleotides line up with TRBD2. The CDR3 consists of 15 residues. The V segment lost 5 bases and the J segment 8 bases; nucleotides outside the gene matches: 7. Germline V lookup: CDR1 SGHTA, CDR2 FQGNSA. The CDR3 here is CASSPWTSGVDEQFF. The CDR3 DNA follows: TGTGCCAGCAGCCCCTGGACTAGCGGGGTCGATGAGCAGTTCTTC.

V and J are TRBV4-2 and TRBJ2-1; TRBD1 agrees at 11 bases. CDR1 is LGHNA, CDR2 YNFKEQ, per germline. This CDR3 region has 14 residues. The V segment lost 3 bases and the J segment 8 bases; nucleotides outside the gene matches: 3. This CDR3 reads CASSHGTGGYEQFF. The CDR3 DNA follows: TGTGCCAGCAGCCACGGGACAGGGGGTTATGAGCAGTTCTTC.

This chain links TRBV7-8 with TRBJ2-7; 9 bases fit TRBD2. The CDR3 loop spans 18 amino acids. V was pared by 0 bases and J by 3 bases, with 12 bases of the junction left unmatched. CDR1 SGHVS and CDR2 FQNEAQ come from the germline V gene. CDR3 sequence reads: CASSLALAGSLSFYEQYF. CDR3 nucleotides: TGTGCCAGCAGCTTAGCACTAGCGGGTTCCTTATCCTTCTACGAGCAGTACTTC.

In the case of this clonotype: With a much larger clone just one base away, this may be a read error. V gene TRBV27 combines with J gene TRBJ1-2, with D perhaps TRBD1 (5 bases). The CDR3 totals 13 residues. Germline CDR1 is MNHEY and CDR2 is SMNVEV (reference sequence). CDR3 region: CTSSTTVNYGYTF. CDR3 in DNA: TGTACCAGCAGCACGACAGTTAACTATGGCTACACCTTC.

In its sample, this clonotype was seen many times. The chain uses TRBV27 and TRBJ1-6, with 9 bases fitting TRBD1. The ends lost 5 bases at V and 3 bases at J; junction bases unmatched: 8. Looked up from germline, CDR1 is MNHEY and CDR2 is SMNVEV (reference sequence). There are 17 residues in the CDR3. The DNA of the CDR3 is TGTGCCAGCAGTCCCCGGGACAGGGACGGCTATAATTCACCCCTCCACTTT. This translates into CASSPRDRDGYNSPLHF.

This clonotype was recorded many times. The gene calls are TRBV6-2 or TRBV6-3 and TRBJ2-1; 9 nucleotides agree with TRBD2. With 2 bases clipped from V and 4 bases from J, the junction kept 0 bases outside the gene matches. Germline V gene data show CDR1 as MNHEY and CDR2 as SVGEGT. CDR3 size: 14 residues. The CDR3 spells CASSYAGGYNEQFF. CDR3 sequence (DNA): TGTGCCAGCAGTTACGCGGGAGGGTACAATGAGCAGTTCTTC.

To note about this clonotype: A read error may be the cause here, since a much bigger clone is one base away. The genes are TRBV25-1 and TRBJ2-1, with D perhaps TRBD2 (6 bases). The CDR3 covers 18 residues. V lost 4 bases to trimming and J lost 4 bases, with 23 bases between them. Germline V gene data show CDR1 as MGHDK and CDR2 as SYGVNS. In DNA form, the CDR3 reads TGTGCCAGCAGTGGACCCCCAGTGGGGACTGCTACTTACAATGAGCAGTTCTTC. Its translation: CASSGPPVGTATYNEQFF.